This TCR beta chain was recorded in a study of beta chain features in type 1 diabetes. Overall study findings and caveats: The study found moderately but significantly shorter TCRB CDR3s in all four CD4+ subsets of Type 1 diabetes patients. Type 1 diabetes patients showed fewer insertions and more deletions at VDJ junctions.

V was trimmed by 5 bases and J by 1 base, leaving 8 bases between them. The CDR3 has 14 amino acids. From germline, CDR1 is MDHEN and CDR2 SYDVKM. CD45RO/CCR7/CD25/CD127/CD95/CD27 sorting isolated CD4+ naive, central memory, regulatory and stem cell-like memory cells. Sorting produced populations that all topped 95% purity. This clone was observed a handful of times. No antigen is known for it. Reverse transcribing all isolated RNA meant expressed TCRB transcripts were sequenced. Only in-frame clones appear in the TCRdb table, and some are missing; sequencing was by immunoSEQ multiplex PCR. The profile shows about 160,000 clones, 7% to 9.5% of them singletons.

Sample: central memory CD4+ T cells from blood. The rearrangement links TRBV28 to TRBJ2-2; D remains unclear. This sequence originates from a woman aged 25 to 39 with type 1 diabetes. CDR3 in DNA: TGTGCCAGCAGTCCCCCTAAGAACACCGGGGAGCTGTTTTTT. It translates to CASSPPKNTGELFF.